Following are 18 T cell receptor beta chains from one sample sequenced in a study of cytomegalovirus exposure and HLA in healthy donors. PCR used 60 Vbeta primers and 13 Jbeta primers. Profiling relied on immunoSEQ multiplex PCR, and the TCRdb table lists in-frame clones only, not all of them. Altogether 100,000 to 150,000 clones are present, approximately 86% being singletons, with the ten largest covering 1.5% to 2%. The material sequenced was PBMCs. Receptors were obtained from a boy younger than 18 in good health and CMV-seronegative.

This clone was picked up a small number of times. The V gene is TRBV5-1, the J gene TRBJ1-5; possibly TRBD1 for D (5 bases). The germline V and J ends were trimmed by 0 bases and 4 bases, with 11 bases remaining between them. Germline CDR1 is SGHRS and CDR2 is YFSETQ. This CDR3 has 15 residues. CDR3 bases: TGCGCCAGCAGCTTGGACGGGCAGGGAAATCAGCCCCAGCATTTT. Translated: CASSLDGQGNQPQHF.

Only a few counts were recorded for this clone. This chain joins TRBV5-1 and TRBJ2-2; a possible D gene is TRBD1 (5 bases). The ends were cut back, 1 base at V and 5 bases at J, with 6 bases in the middle. CDR3 length: 13 amino acids. The V gene's germline CDR1 is SGHRS and CDR2 YFSETQ. CDR3 nucleotide sequence: TGCGCCAGCAGCTTGCAGGGAACCGGGGAGCTGTTTTTT. Translated: CASSLQGTGELFF.

The chain employs TRBV6-4 and TRBJ1-1; D gene uncertain. V lost 2 bases and J lost 1, with 11 bases in between. The V gene's germline CDR1 is MRHNA and CDR2 SNTAGT. This CDR3 has 15 amino acids. CDR3: CASSDGEPGNTEAFF. CDR3 sequence (DNA): TGTGCCAGCAGTGACGGGGAGCCAGGGAACACTGAAGCTTTCTTT.

The chain recombines TRBV7-2 with TRBJ2-2; 7 bases line up with TRBD2. The ends lost 3 bases at V and 1 base at J; junction bases unmatched: 8. From germline, CDR1 is SGHTA and CDR2 FQGNSA. The CDR3 is made up of 17 amino acids. CDR3 coding DNA: TGTGCCAGCAGCTTGCCCCTGGGAGGGAAGAACACCGGGGAGCTGTTTTTT. This sequence encodes CASSLPLGGKNTGELFF.

V is TRBV10-3 and J is TRBJ2-2; D gene ambiguous. This CDR3 has 11 residues. The germline V gene has CDR1 ENHRY and CDR2 SYGVKD. Trimming shortened V by 8 bases and J by 4 bases, and 5 bases separated the two germline ends. CDR3 amino acids: CAIGSTGELFF. The CDR3 DNA reads TGTGCCATCGGCAGCACCGGGGAGCTGTTTTTT.

The chain employs TRBV27 and TRBJ1-5, with unresolved D. Germline loops: CDR1 MNHEY, CDR2 SMNVEV (reference sequence). This CDR3 is built from 14 residues. The V and J ends lost 2 bases and 4 bases respectively, with 9 bases between them. The CDR3 region is CASSLIPGNQPQHF. The CDR3 bases are TGTGCCAGCAGTTTAATTCCGGGTAATCAGCCCCAGCATTTT.

The J gene is TRBJ1-2, the V gene TRBV25-1; TRBD1 aligns across 8 bases. Germline V gene lookup returns CDR1 MGHDK and CDR2 SYGVNS. The CDR3 loop spans 18 amino acids. The V and J ends lost 1 base and 7 bases, in that order; junction bases with no gene match: 17. CDR3 residues: CASSEWGAGGDLRSGYTF. The CDR3 DNA reads TGTGCCAGCAGTGAATGGGGGGCAGGGGGCGACCTAAGAAGTGGCTACACCTTC.

The genes are TRBV4-3 and TRBJ1-5; 7 bases map to TRBD1. The CDR3 covers 17 residues. Germline CDR1 and CDR2: LGHNA and YSLEER. The J segment lost 7 bases and the V segment lost 0 bases, leaving 12 bases of the junction unmatched. The CDR3 region has the DNA TGCGCCAGCAGCCAAGAGTCGACAGGGTCAATGGTACAGCCCCAGCATTTT. Residues: CASSQESTGSMVQPQHF.

The sample holds a few counts of this clone. Here the CDR3 DNA reads TGTGCCAGCAGTGTACAGGGGAACACTGAAGCTTTCTTT. Its protein is CASSVQGNTEAFF. The chain uses TRBV2 and TRBJ1-1, with D perhaps matching TRBD1 (6 bases). Germline assignment: CDR1 SNHLY and CDR2 FYNNEI. The CDR3 sequence is 13 residues long. V lost 4 bases to trimming and J lost 1 base, with 7 bases between them.

The table lists this clone with a few counts. The CDR3 bases are TGTGCCAGCAGCGAGACAGGGACCGGGGAGCTGTTTTTT. This codes for CASSETGTGELFF. The chain is built from TRBV6-5 and TRBJ2-2; 7 positions match TRBD1. Germline V gene lookup returns CDR1 MNHEY and CDR2 SVGAGI. The CDR3 is made up of 13 amino acids. V gave up 6 bases and J gave up 5 bases; unmatched junction bases: 3.

The V gene is TRBV4-3, the J gene TRBJ1-3; D is undetermined. The CDR3 runs to 15 residues. From germline, CDR1 is LGHNA and CDR2 YSLEER. V dropped 1 base and J dropped 3 bases, with 10 bases sitting between them. The CDR3 is CASSQVLAVGNTIYF. CDR3 coding DNA: TGCGCCAGCAGCCAAGTTTTGGCAGTTGGAAACACCATATATTTT.

The V gene is TRBV7-9, the J gene TRBJ1-1; D ambiguous. Trimming pared 5 bases from V and 5 bases from J, leaving 12 bases between. The CDR3 sequence is 13 residues long. CDR1 and CDR2 (germline): SEHNR, FQNEAQ (reference sequence). CDR3 nucleotide sequence: TGTGCCAGCAGCACCCAACCTCAGACTGAAGCTTTCTTT. It is translated as CASSTQPQTEAFF. Based on the CDR3 plus reference TRBV7-9 and TRBJ1-1, the full variable domain is DTGVSQNPRHKITKRGQNVTFRCDPISEHNRLYWYRQTLGQGPEFLTYFQNEAQLEKSRLLSDRFSAERPKGSFSTLEIQRTEQGDSAMYLCASSTQPQTEAFFGQGTRLTVV.

This clone was seen only once. The rearrangement joins TRBV5-4 to TRBJ1-2, with D uncertain. Trimming removed 3 bases at V and 0 bases at J, with 6 bases between. From germline, CDR1 is SGHNT and CDR2 YYREEE (reference sequence). The CDR3 consists of 13 residues. CDR3 sequence: CASSSLANYGYTF. In DNA, the CDR3 is TGTGCCAGCAGCTCGTTAGCTAACTATGGCTACACCTTC.

This rearrangement joins TRBV10-3 to TRBJ1-2; 8 positions match TRBD1. After removal of 4 bases from V and 4 bases from J, the junction contained 2 bases not matched to a gene. CDR1 and CDR2 from the germline V gene are ENHRY and SYGVKD. The CDR3 has 13 amino acids. CDR3 bases: TGTGCCATCAGTGCAGGGGGCGCCTATGGCTACACCTTC. Residues: CAISAGGAYGYTF.

The chain joins TRBV19 to TRBJ2-1, with D perhaps TRBD2 (6 bases). Germline CDR1 LNHDA, CDR2 SQIVND (reference sequence). The V and J ends lost 5 bases and 6 bases respectively, with 17 bases between them. CDR3 length: 15 amino acids. CDR3 region: CASSPTGGTLNEQFF. As DNA, the CDR3 is TGTGCCAGTAGTCCGACCGGCGGGACTCTCAATGAGCAGTTCTTC.

This chain connects TRBV6-5 to TRBJ1-1, with D perhaps matching TRBD1 (6 bases). CDR3 length: 15 residues. Per the germline V gene, CDR1 is MNHEY and CDR2 is SVGAGI. The V end lost 5 bases, the J end lost 3 bases, and 16 bases lay between the germline ends. The CDR3 reads CASSPHRVVDTEAFF. The CDR3 DNA reads as TGTGCCAGCAGTCCCCACAGGGTCGTGGACACTGAAGCTTTCTTT.

The CDR3 nucleotides are TGTGCCAGCAGCTTAGCAGGGGGACAGGGGGATTCACCCCTCCACTTT. Its protein product is CASSLAGGQGDSPLHF. This rearrangement joins TRBV7-9 to TRBJ1-6, with 11 bases fitting TRBD1. The germline V gene encodes CDR1 SEHNR and CDR2 FQNEAQ (reference sequence). V gave up 0 bases and J gave up 8 bases; unmatched junction bases: 3. This CDR3 comprises 16 residues.

CDR3 protein: CATSRELQGSGANVLTF. CDR3 sequence (DNA): TGTGCCACCAGCAGAGAACTACAGGGATCCGGGGCCAACGTCCTGACTTTC. The chain uses TRBV15 and TRBJ2-6; possibly TRBD1 for D (6 bases). V lost 0 bases and J 4 bases, leaving 13 bases between the germline ends. Germline lookup yields CDR1 LNHNV and CDR2 YYDKDF (reference sequence). CDR3 length equals 17 residues. The entire variable domain, with the rest obtained from reference TRBV15 and TRBJ2-6, is as follows: DAMVIQNPRYQVTQFGKPVTLSCSQTLNHNVMYWYQQKSSQAPKLLFHYYDKDFNNEADTPDNFQSRRPNTSFCFLDIRSPGLGDTAMYLCATSRELQGSGANVLTFGAGSRLTVL.